The rows below give T cell receptor beta chains drawn from one sample of a study of cytomegalovirus exposure and HLA in healthy donors. Sequenced by immunoSEQ multiplex PCR; TCRdb stores in-frame clones only, minus some. The table records under 200,000 clones, approximately 80% of them present only once. Sequencing was carried out using PBMCs. The receptor set was obtained from a woman between 50 and 59 years old in good health and CMV-seronegative. Each CDR3 is given with its conserved first and last residue.

j_call	v_call	cdr3_length	cdr3_aa
TRBJ1-2	TRBV29-1	13	CSVERTGGIGYTF
TRBJ2-1	TRBV4-1	16	CASSQPIAGGYNEQFF
TRBJ1-5	TRBV19	14	CASWGQGVNQPQHF
TRBJ2-7	TRBV11-2	15	CASSQTAGLMGEQYF
TRBJ1-5	TRBV6-8	14	CASKVGQGGQPQHF
TRBJ1-1	TRBV6-1	15	CASSPSAVMNTEAFF
TRBJ2-5	TRBV19	12	CATGGTGWSQYF
.	TRBV10-1	15	CASSENDRVPYEQYF
TRBJ2-2	TRBV5-1	20	CASSYAPNIDRFANTGELFF
TRBJ2-7	TRBV30	12	CAWGGQLYEQYF
TRBJ1-1	TRBV9	13	CASSVEQGAEAFF
TRBJ2-3	TRBV9	12	CASSAFTDTQYF
TRBJ2-3	TRBV27	15	CASSLLALSTDTQYF
TRBJ2-1	TRBV28	15	CASSLRDREVNEQFF
TRBJ2-1	TRBV29-1	15	CSVLEREGLYNEQFF
TRBJ1-3	TRBV13	14	CASSLVLSGNTIYF
TRBJ1-5	TRBV28	14	CASSFPQQHQPQHF
TRBJ2-7	TRBV6-5	14	CASSSAGKRYEQYF
TRBJ1-3	TRBV6-1	12	CASSYQGSTIYF
TRBJ1-5	TRBV18	16	CASSPDRAGMGQPQHF
TRBJ1-2	TRBV6-5	15	CASRVGKNSNYGYTF
TRBJ1-2	TRBV28	16	CASSSGQGATNYGYTF
TRBJ2-7	TRBV6-5	14	CASSYSGSAYEQYF
TRBJ2-3	TRBV4-2	16	CASSQAAGSGPYTQYF
TRBJ1-5	TRBV6-5	15	CASRRGQYSNQPQHF
TRBJ2-3	TRBV7-6	14	CASSLAGGPPTQYF
TRBJ1-5	TRBV6-1	15	CASSEIRWEREPQHF